This T cell receptor beta chain appears in the sequencing data of a study of blood T cell repertoires in COVID-19. Only in-frame clones appear in the TCRdb table, and some are missing; sequencing was by immunoSEQ multiplex PCR. The sample lists 70,000 to 100,000 clones, 88% occurring once. The receptor's source is a human donor in a cohort sampled during active COVID-19. Sequencing used peripheral blood.

The CDR3: CAWTPSGHTGELFF. The CDR3 nucleotides are TGTGCCTGGACCCCTAGCGGCCACACCGGGGAGCTGTTTTTT. This rearrangement joins TRBV30 to TRBJ2-2; 7 nucleotides agree with TRBD2. Losses at the gene ends were 4 bases for V and 3 bases for J; bases not matched to a gene: 5. This CDR3 contains 14 residues. Looked up from germline, CDR1 is GTSNPN and CDR2 is SVGIG (reference sequence).